This TCR beta chain was sequenced for a study of shared clonotypes between healthy human individuals. Broader study findings: Unshared clonotypes carried lower generation probabilities than those common to all four donors. Few donors restricted represented genetic and exposure-history diversity.

The test was conducted at deep level. Clones were sequenced by immunoSEQ multiplex PCR, and TCRdb holds only the in-frame ones, with some missing. The sample gives roughly 1,800,000 clones, around 96% of which show up once; under 1.5% is in the top ten. This CDR3 is 16 amino acids long. V dropped 4 bases and J dropped 5; count of bases not matched to a gene: 11. The germline CDR1 and CDR2 sequences are SGHNT and YYREEE (reference sequence). CD8 cells regarded as naive lacked CD45RO, were positively chosen for CCR7, and omitted terminally differentiated effector memory CD45RA+ cells. All donors were healthy HIV-negative adults lacking recent acute infections or vaccinations. This clone was recorded only once. Antigen: not known.

Sequencing input: naive CD8+ T cells sorted from blood. The chain employs TRBV5-4 and TRBJ1-4; 7 bases are a match to TRBD1. This TCR came from a man between 18 and 35 years old in good health. Here the CDR3 reads CASSAGKGQLNEKLFF. The CDR3 coding sequence is TGTGCCAGCAGCGCCGGCAAGGGACAGCTCAATGAAAAACTGTTTTTT.